This section outlines one TCR beta chain sequence together with its context. The sample comes from a study of T cell repertoires in cytomegalovirus infection. Germline V gene data show CDR1 as MDHEN and CDR2 as SYDVKM. The V and J ends lost 2 bases and 3 bases, in that order; junction bases with no gene match: 15. CDR3 length: 19 residues. One entry per CDR3 protein results from TCRdb running MiXCR on the reads. The sample yields roughly 720,000 distinct CDR3 sequences, roughly a third seen once. V gene TRBV28 combines with J gene TRBJ1-3, with 8 bases lining up with TRBD1. Sequencing used PBMCs. The clonotype comes from a human donor in good health (CMV status not recorded). Some clones in this sample may be carry-over from other donors' samples. The CDR3 here is CASSLLPFPDRAGGNTIYF. The DNA of the CDR3 is TGTGCCAGCAGTTTACTTCCCTTCCCGGACAGGGCGGGTGGAAACACCATATATTTT.